Listed here are 9 T cell receptor beta chains from one sample, sequenced in a study of radiotherapy plus CTLA-4 blockade in lung cancer. TCRdb keeps only in-frame clones here, not all; method: immunoSEQ multiplex PCR. The data contain approximately 72,000 clones, about 80% of them singletons. Specimen: peripheral blood, collected from a patient treated with radiotherapy plus ipilimumab. These receptors originate from a human donor with non-small cell lung cancer who had a complete response to radiotherapy plus ipilimumab.

The chain carries TRBV11-3 and TRBJ2-7, with a possible D match to TRBD1 (5 bases). Germline assignment: CDR1 SGHNT and CDR2 YENEEA. V lost 1 base to trimming and J lost 5 bases, with 15 bases between them. CDR3 length: 15 residues. CDR3 nucleotide sequence: TGTGCCAGCAGCTTAGGGGGCAGGAGTATCGACGAGCAGTACTTC. This codes for CASSLGGRSIDEQYF.

This clone was found once. The V and J genes are TRBV11-3 and TRBJ1-1; D not certain. The CDR3 is 13 amino acids. Per the germline V gene, CDR1 is SGHNT and CDR2 is YENEEA. The germline V and J ends were trimmed by 0 bases and 5 bases, with 7 bases remaining between them. The CDR3 loop reads CASSLDGDTEAFF. CDR3 coding DNA: TGTGCCAGCAGCTTAGACGGGGATACTGAAGCTTTCTTT.

CDR3: CAISESLGYEQYF. CDR3 bases: TGTGCCATCAGTGAGTCGTTGGGGTACGAGCAGTACTTC. The chain has TRBV10-3 and TRBJ2-7; D is undetermined. This CDR3 spans 13 amino acids. Trimming stripped 0 bases from V and 4 bases from J, with 7 bases between. Germline V CDR1 and CDR2: ENHRY, SYGVKD.

The chain employs TRBV7-6 and TRBJ2-5, with D hard to call. Trimming took off 3 bases at V and 1 base at J, with 9 bases between the two ends. CDR3 size: 14 residues. Germline V gene sequence: CDR1 SGHVS, CDR2 FNYEAQ. The CDR3 nucleotides read TGTGCCAGCAGCTTTCGATCCGGCCAAGAGACCCAGTACTTC. It specifies CASSFRSGQETQYF.

This chain joins TRBV16 and TRBJ1-2, with 7 bases matching TRBD1. Germline assignment: CDR1 KGHSY and CDR2 FQNENV. The CDR3 runs to 17 residues. Trimming cost V 4 bases and J 4 bases; bases outside gene matches: 15. The CDR3 sequence: CASSRETNRGIFYGYTF. DNA for the CDR3: TGTGCCAGCAGCCGGGAGACAAACAGGGGTATCTTCTATGGCTACACCTTC.

This clone appeared once. V gene TRBV5-1 combines with J gene TRBJ2-3; 10 bases line up with TRBD2. J lost 1 base, V lost 4 bases, and 15 bases had no gene match. This CDR3 comprises 19 residues. Germline V gene lookup returns CDR1 SGHRS and CDR2 YFSETQ. CDR3 in amino acids: CASSPQRGSGRPGTDTQYF. The CDR3 region has the DNA TGCGCCAGCAGCCCCCAAAGGGGTAGCGGGAGGCCGGGCACAGATACGCAGTATTTT.

This clone showed up just a few times. The rearrangement links TRBV5-1 to TRBJ1-4; 11 bases map to TRBD1. Germline V lookup: CDR1 SGHRS, CDR2 YFSETQ. The CDR3 covers 15 residues. With 0 bases clipped from V and 7 bases from J, the junction kept 2 bases outside the gene matches. CDR3 residues: CASSLAGTGGEKLFF. The CDR3 nucleotides read TGCGCCAGCAGCTTGGCTGGGACAGGGGGTGAAAAACTGTTTTTT.

The chain employs TRBV7-9 and TRBJ1-2; the D is unclear. Looked up from germline, CDR1 is SEHNR and CDR2 is FQNEAQ (reference sequence). Trimming stripped 5 bases from V and 10 bases from J, with 11 bases between. CDR3 length: 11 amino acids. The CDR3 reads CASSLRTSYTF. The DNA of the CDR3 is TGTGCCAGCAGCCTACGAACTTCCTACACCTTC.

The chain recombines TRBV11-2 with TRBJ1-1; D is perhaps TRBD1 (5 bases). The germline V and J ends were trimmed by 1 base and 3 bases, with 18 bases remaining between them. The CDR3 extends over 17 amino acids. In germline, CDR1 is SGHAT, CDR2 FQNNGV. CDR3 protein: CASSLVWVWQGDTEAFF. In DNA, the CDR3 is TGTGCCAGCAGCTTAGTATGGGTGTGGCAGGGTGACACTGAAGCTTTCTTT.